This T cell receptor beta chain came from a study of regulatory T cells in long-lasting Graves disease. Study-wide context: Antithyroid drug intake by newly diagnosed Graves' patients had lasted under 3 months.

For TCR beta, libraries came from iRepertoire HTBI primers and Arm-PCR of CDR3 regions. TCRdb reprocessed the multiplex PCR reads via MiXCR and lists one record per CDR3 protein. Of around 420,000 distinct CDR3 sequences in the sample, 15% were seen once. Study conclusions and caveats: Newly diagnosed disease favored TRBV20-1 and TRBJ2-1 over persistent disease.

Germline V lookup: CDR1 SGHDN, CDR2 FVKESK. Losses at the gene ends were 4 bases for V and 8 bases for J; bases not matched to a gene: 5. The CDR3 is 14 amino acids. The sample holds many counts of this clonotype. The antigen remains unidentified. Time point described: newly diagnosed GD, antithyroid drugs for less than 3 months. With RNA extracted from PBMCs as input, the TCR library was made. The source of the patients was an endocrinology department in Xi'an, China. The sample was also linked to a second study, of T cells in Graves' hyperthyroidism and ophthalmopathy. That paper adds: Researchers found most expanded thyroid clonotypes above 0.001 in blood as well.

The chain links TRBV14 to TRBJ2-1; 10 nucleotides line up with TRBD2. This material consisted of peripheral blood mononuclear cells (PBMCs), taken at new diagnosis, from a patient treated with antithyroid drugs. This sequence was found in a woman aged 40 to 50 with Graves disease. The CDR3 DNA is TGTGCCAGCAGCCGGGGACTAGCGAGCGATGAGCAGTTCTTC. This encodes CASSRGLASDEQFF. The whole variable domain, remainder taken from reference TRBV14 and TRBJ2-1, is EAGVTQFPSHSVIEKGQTVTLRCDPISGHDNLYWYRRVMGKEIKFLLHFVKESKQDESGMPNNRFLAERTGGTYSTLKVQPAELEDSGVYFCASSRGLASDEQFFGPGTRLTVL.